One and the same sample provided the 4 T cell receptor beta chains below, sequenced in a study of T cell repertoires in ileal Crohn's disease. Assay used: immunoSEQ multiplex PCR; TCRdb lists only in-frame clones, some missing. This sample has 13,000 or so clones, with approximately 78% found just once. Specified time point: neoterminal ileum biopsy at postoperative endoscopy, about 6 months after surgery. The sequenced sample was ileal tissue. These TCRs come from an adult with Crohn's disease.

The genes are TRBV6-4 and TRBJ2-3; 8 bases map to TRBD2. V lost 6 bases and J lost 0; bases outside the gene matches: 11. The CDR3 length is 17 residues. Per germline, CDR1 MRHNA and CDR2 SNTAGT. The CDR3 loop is CASRAGGPPQSTDTQYF. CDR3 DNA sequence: TGTGCCAGCAGGGCGGGGGGCCCACCACAAAGCACAGATACGCAGTATTTT.

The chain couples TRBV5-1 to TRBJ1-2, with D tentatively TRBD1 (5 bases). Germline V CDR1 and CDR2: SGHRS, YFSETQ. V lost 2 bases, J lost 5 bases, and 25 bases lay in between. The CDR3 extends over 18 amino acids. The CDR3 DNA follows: TGCGCCAGCAGCTTAACTCTCCGGCAGGGTGGATCCCTTTATGGCTACACCTTC. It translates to CASSLTLRQGGSLYGYTF.

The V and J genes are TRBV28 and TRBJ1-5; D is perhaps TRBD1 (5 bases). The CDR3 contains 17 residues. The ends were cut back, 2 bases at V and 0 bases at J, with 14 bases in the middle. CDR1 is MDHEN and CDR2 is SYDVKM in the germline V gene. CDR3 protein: CASSLGAEGYSNQPQHF. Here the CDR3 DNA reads TGTGCCAGCAGTTTAGGGGCGGAGGGGTATAGCAATCAGCCCCAGCATTTT.

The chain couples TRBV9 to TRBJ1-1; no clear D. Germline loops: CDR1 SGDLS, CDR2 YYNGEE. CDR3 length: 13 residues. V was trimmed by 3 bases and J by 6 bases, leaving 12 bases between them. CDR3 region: CASSEGWGAEAFF. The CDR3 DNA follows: TGTGCCAGCAGCGAGGGTTGGGGAGCTGAAGCTTTCTTT.